Shown below are 17 T cell receptor beta chains from a single sample sequenced in a study of response to subunit inactivated influenza vaccine. TCRdb re-analysed the RT-PCR reads in MiXCR, keeping a single row per CDR3 protein. The sample has roughly 520,000 distinct CDR3 sequences, approximately 24% seen once. The sequencing used CD4+ T cells sorted from PBMCs, collected around 5 days after vaccination. These TCRs come from a man aged 50 or older who received an inactivated influenza vaccine.

The chain carries TRBV20-1 and TRBJ1-5; D not certain. Germline V gene lookup returns CDR1 DFQATT and CDR2 SNEGSKA (reference sequence). Trimming shortened V by 8 bases and J by 4 bases, and 15 bases separated the two germline ends. CDR3 size: 13 residues. The CDR3 bases are TGCAGTCCAAGTCCCAGGTTGAATCAGCCCCAGCATTTT. This sequence encodes CSPSPRLNQPQHF.

The chain is built from TRBV12-3 or TRBV12-4 and TRBJ2-6, with D unclear. V lost 8 bases, J lost 1 base, and 6 bases lay in between. The CDR3 loop spans 13 amino acids. The CDR3 is CASDRSGANVLTF. DNA for the CDR3: TGTGCCAGCGACCGTTCTGGGGCCAACGTCCTGACTTTC.

This clonotype was recorded a few times. V is TRBV7-6 and J is TRBJ2-7; the match to TRBD1 covers 7 bases. The CDR3 consists of 14 residues. V gave up 4 bases and J gave up 3 bases; unmatched junction bases: 6. Germline V gene sequence: CDR1 SGHVS, CDR2 FNYEAQ. CDR3 residues: CASSSTGWSYEQYF. The CDR3 nucleotides are TGTGCCAGCAGCTCGACAGGGTGGAGCTACGAGCAGTACTTC.

The CDR3 coding sequence is TGTGCCAGCGGGAGTCGGGGGGCCGGTTCACCCCTCCACTTT. Amino acid sequence: CASGSRGAGSPLHF. The chain carries TRBV7-9 and TRBJ1-6, with D perhaps matching TRBD1 (6 bases). The CDR3 consists of 14 residues. Per germline, CDR1 SEHNR and CDR2 FQNEAQ (reference sequence). Trimming took 8 bases from V and 9 from J, leaving 17 bases between them.

The rearrangement joins TRBV4-2 to TRBJ2-7; TRBD2 aligns across 8 bases. Germline V gene data show CDR1 as LGHNA and CDR2 as YNFKEQ. This CDR3 region has 15 residues. Losses at the gene ends were 6 bases for V and 4 bases for J; bases not matched to a gene: 11. The DNA of the CDR3 is TGTGCCAGCAGAGCGGGACTAGGCGGGTTGTACGAGCAGTACTTC. Translated, it gives CASRAGLGGLYEQYF.

This clonotype was counted only a few times. The rearrangement uses TRBV15 and TRBJ2-3; weak D call: TRBD1 (5 bases). V lost 1 base, J lost 1 base, and 12 bases lay in between. There are 16 residues in the CDR3. Germline V gene lookup returns CDR1 LNHNV and CDR2 YYDKDF (reference sequence). The CDR3 coding sequence is TGTGCCACCAGCAGAGGTCCTCCCAGGGGCACAGATACGCAGTATTTT. Its protein product is CATSRGPPRGTDTQYF.

The gene calls are TRBV6-5 and TRBJ1-1; D may be TRBD1 (5 bases). This CDR3 comprises 15 residues. Germline V lookup: CDR1 MNHEY, CDR2 SVGAGI. V dropped 0 bases and J dropped 4 bases, with 12 bases sitting between them. Here the CDR3 reads CASSYSQMGGTEAFF. The CDR3, as DNA: TGTGCCAGCAGTTACTCGCAGATGGGGGGCACTGAAGCTTTCTTT.

The chain's CDR3 is CSARDTAWGYQETQYF. The CDR3, as DNA: TGCAGTGCTAGAGATACCGCTTGGGGCTACCAAGAGACCCAGTACTTC. The chain has TRBV20-1 and TRBJ2-5; tentatively, D is TRBD1 (5 bases). There are 16 residues in the CDR3. Germline CDR1 DFQATT, CDR2 SNEGSKA (reference sequence). V was cut by 0 bases and J by 0 bases, with 14 bases left in between.

J is TRBJ2-1 and V is TRBV12-3 or TRBV12-4; no firm D call. Trimming took off 1 base at V and 9 bases at J, with 4 bases between the two ends. The CDR3 runs 11 residues. DNA of the CDR3: TGTGCCAGCAGTTTAGGAAGTGAGCAGTTCTTC. Residues: CASSLGSEQFF.

A few counts support this clonotype. This chain links TRBV12-3 or TRBV12-4 with TRBJ2-7; D may be TRBD1 (5 bases). V was shortened by 6 bases and J by 9 bases, with 21 bases between the two germline ends. CDR3 size: 14 residues. The CDR3 DNA is TGTGCCAGCAGCCTCCAGGGTATACGCCTGGGGCAGTACTTC. It is translated as CASSLQGIRLGQYF.

The chain links TRBV5-1 to TRBJ1-3; no definite D call. Trimming took off 0 bases at V and 0 bases at J, with 7 bases between the two ends. This CDR3 has 15 amino acids. Germline lookup yields CDR1 SGHRS and CDR2 YFSETQ. CDR3 residues: CASSLDPFSGNTIYF. CDR3 in DNA: TGCGCCAGCAGCTTGGACCCCTTCTCTGGAAACACCATATATTTT.

The chain recombines TRBV6-5 with TRBJ2-1, with 7 bases lining up with TRBD2. The CDR3 contains 16 residues. J lost 3 bases, V lost 0 bases, and 5 bases had no gene match. Germline assignment: CDR1 MNHEY and CDR2 SVGAGI. CDR3 DNA sequence: TGTGCCAGCAGTTACTCGACCTCGGGAGGCTACAATGAGCAGTTCTTC. It is translated as CASSYSTSGGYNEQFF.

V is TRBV4-1 and J is TRBJ2-7, with TRBD1 matching over 7 bases. Trimming at V came to 4 bases and at J to 12 bases, leaving 12 bases not matched to a gene. CDR1 and CDR2 from the germline V gene are MGHRA and YSYEKL. This CDR3 has 13 residues. The CDR3 DNA sequence: TGCGCCAGCAGCCTAAACCCGTGGACAGGACGGTACTTC. Encoded protein: CASSLNPWTGRYF.

The CDR3 sequence is CSVGRQGLYEQYF. The CDR3, as DNA: TGCAGCGTTGGACGTCAGGGTTTGTACGAGCAGTACTTC. The rearrangement links TRBV29-1 to TRBJ2-7, with D possibly matching TRBD1 (5 bases). The germline CDR1 and CDR2 sequences are SQVTM and ANQGSEA. Trimming shortened V by 4 bases and J by 4 bases, and 14 bases separated the two germline ends. CDR3 size: 13 residues.

In this sample, this clonotype turned up a few times. The chain uses TRBV4-1 and TRBJ2-1, with D perhaps being TRBD1 or TRBD2 (5 bases each). The length of the CDR3 is 17 residues. CDR1 is MGHRA, CDR2 YSYEKL, per germline. V was shortened by 1 base and J by 4 bases, with 17 bases between the two germline ends. The CDR3 reads CASSQVIYGARYNEQFF. The CDR3 region has the DNA TGCGCCAGCAGCCAAGTTATCTACGGGGCTCGGTACAATGAGCAGTTCTTC.

This clonotype was observed a few times. The rearrangement uses TRBV7-2 and TRBJ1-2; 9 positions match TRBD1. With V trimmed by 7 bases and J by 8 bases, 14 bases remained unmatched. The germline V gene encodes CDR1 SGHTA and CDR2 FQGNSA. This CDR3 has 15 residues. The CDR3 sequence: CASTPRGQGAGGYTF. CDR3 nucleotides: TGTGCCAGCACACCCCGGGGACAGGGTGCGGGGGGCTACACCTTC.

The chain is built from TRBV12-3 or TRBV12-4 and TRBJ2-4, with TRBD2 matching 10 bases. Unmatched junction bases numbered 6, after V lost 4 bases and J lost 0 bases. The CDR3 is 17 residues long. The CDR3 nucleotides are TGTGCCAGCAGTTCAAGGACTAGCGGTCTAGCCAAAAACATTCAGTACTTC. Its protein product is CASSSRTSGLAKNIQYF.